The 14 T cell receptor beta chains below all came from one sample that was sequenced in a study of cytomegalovirus exposure and HLA in healthy donors. Profiled with immunoSEQ multiplex PCR; TCRdb holds only in-frame clones, not every one. The sample holds tens of thousands of clones, 94% seen once. Sequencing was done on a sample of PBMCs. These receptors originate from a woman aged 18-29 years in good health and CMV-seronegative.

The rearrangement uses TRBV6-5 and TRBJ1-4; TRBD1 matches 7 bases. Germline V gene data show CDR1 as MNHEY and CDR2 as SVGAGI. The CDR3 length is 15 residues. The V and J ends lost 5 bases and 3 bases, in that order; junction bases with no gene match: 6. CDR3 sequence: CASSINRGPNEKLFF. DNA of the CDR3: TGTGCCAGCAGTATAAACAGGGGTCCTAATGAAAAACTGTTTTTT.

V usage is TRBV5-6 and J usage is TRBJ1-2, with TRBD1 as a possible D gene (5 bases). The CDR3 contains 18 residues. Between the trimmed V and J ends, which lost 2 bases and 0 bases, there was a span of 20 bases. Germline V gives CDR1 SGHDT, CDR2 YYEEEE. CDR3 sequence: CASSFVTEKMRANYGYTF. For the CDR3, the DNA is TGTGCCAGCAGCTTCGTGACAGAAAAAATGAGAGCTAACTATGGCTACACCTTC.

The chain joins TRBV7-2 to TRBJ1-2; D might be TRBD1 (6 bases). The CDR3 spans 14 residues. Germline CDR1 SGHTA, CDR2 FQGNSA. V dropped 5 bases and J dropped 7 bases, with 17 bases sitting between them. The DNA for the CDR3 is TGTGCCAGCAGCCCTTACAGGGTCTCAGGTGGCTACACCTTC. Translated, it gives CASSPYRVSGGYTF.

This sequence joins TRBV6-5 and TRBJ2-7; unclear D gene. Per germline, CDR1 MNHEY and CDR2 SVGAGI. The CDR3 totals 14 residues. Trimming removed 5 bases from V and 0 bases from J, with 11 bases in between. This CDR3 is CASSLTVSSYEQYF. CDR3 nucleotides: TGTGCCAGCAGTCTAACCGTTAGCTCCTACGAGCAGTACTTC.

The chain combines TRBV18 with TRBJ1-3; 9 bases line up with TRBD1. The ends lost 2 bases at V and 3 bases at J; junction bases unmatched: 5. The CDR3 runs 16 residues. Germline-derived CDR1 and CDR2 are KGHSH and LQKENI. The DNA for the CDR3 is TGTGCCAGCTCACCAACTTTGACAGGGGGTGGAAACACCATATATTTT. Protein sequence: CASSPTLTGGGNTIYF.

The chain has TRBV28 and TRBJ1-5; D may be TRBD1 (6 bases). This CDR3 is built from 14 residues. Looked up from germline, CDR1 is MDHEN and CDR2 is SYDVKM. V lost 4 bases and J lost 6, with 13 bases in between. The CDR3: CASSSYRDGQPQHF. CDR3 sequence (DNA): TGTGCCAGCAGTTCCTACAGGGACGGTCAGCCCCAGCATTTT. The entire variable domain, with the rest obtained from reference TRBV28 and TRBJ1-5, is as follows: DVKVTQSSRYLVKRTGEKVFLECVQDMDHENMFWYRQDPGLGLRLIYFSYDVKMKEKGDIPEGYSVSREKKERFSLILESASTNQTSMYLCASSSYRDGQPQHFGDGTRLSIL.

The gene calls are TRBV28 and TRBJ2-7, with a weak D call TRBD2 (6 bases). The CDR3 is made up of 15 amino acids. Trimming shortened V by 5 bases and J by 0 bases, and 14 bases separated the two germline ends. CDR1 is MDHEN, CDR2 SYDVKM, per germline. CDR3 in DNA: TGTGCCAGCAGTCAAGGACTACTACACTCCTACGAGCAGTACTTC. Translating gives CASSQGLLHSYEQYF.

The chain links TRBV30 to TRBJ1-2; D might be TRBD1 (6 bases). This CDR3 comprises 16 residues. Germline CDR1 and CDR2: GTSNPN and SVGIG (reference sequence). V was pared by 0 bases and J by 5 bases, with 19 bases between. The CDR3 nucleotides read TGTGCCTGGAGTGTACGAGGAGTGAACAGGGTTTATGGCTACACCTTC. It translates to CAWSVRGVNRVYGYTF.

The chain is built from TRBV19 and TRBJ2-1; the D gene is possibly TRBD2 (5 bases). CDR1 is LNHDA and CDR2 is SQIVND in the germline V gene (reference sequence). V was clipped by 1 base and J by 0 bases, with 10 bases between them. This CDR3 region has 16 residues. CDR3 amino acids: CASSIGGYSSYNEQFF. CDR3 nucleotides: TGTGCCAGTAGTATAGGAGGGTACAGCTCCTACAATGAGCAGTTCTTC.

The chain couples TRBV4-3 to TRBJ1-2; the D gene is possibly TRBD1 (6 bases). The ends were cut back, 3 bases at V and 2 bases at J, with 10 bases in the middle. Germline-derived CDR1 and CDR2 are LGHNA and YSLEER. The CDR3 is made up of 14 amino acids. The CDR3 DNA reads as TGCGCCAGCAGCCAGTCGGGGGGCAACTATGGCTACACCTTC. Translated, it gives CASSQSGGNYGYTF.

The gene calls are TRBV4-2 and TRBJ1-2; 11 bases match TRBD1. V lost 3 bases and J lost 4; bases outside the gene matches: 4. The length of the CDR3 is 15 residues. Germline V gene data show CDR1 as LGHNA and CDR2 as YNFKEQ. DNA for the CDR3: TGTGCCAGCAGCCAGGCCGGACAGGGGGCCTATGGCTACACCTTC. Protein sequence: CASSQAGQGAYGYTF.

The chain employs TRBV27 and TRBJ1-2, with 9 bases that match TRBD1. This CDR3 has 14 residues. In germline, CDR1 is MNHEY, CDR2 SMNVEV (reference sequence). Losses at the gene ends were 5 bases for V and 3 bases for J; bases not matched to a gene: 4. This CDR3 reads CASSVQGADYGYTF. CDR3 DNA sequence: TGTGCCAGCAGTGTACAGGGGGCCGACTATGGCTACACCTTC.

The rearrangement links TRBV4-3 to TRBJ1-6, with 7 nucleotides matching TRBD1. Trimming removed 1 base from V and 3 bases from J; junction bases left unmatched: 6. The CDR3 spans 17 residues. Germline-derived CDR1 and CDR2 are LGHNA and YSLEER. DNA for the CDR3: TGCGCCAGCAGCCAAGGGGAACAGGGGTTCTATAATTCACCCCTCCACTTT. Its translation: CASSQGEQGFYNSPLHF.

As DNA, the CDR3 is TGTGCCAGCTCCCCCTCCCCGGGGGTCCTATCGGACACCTTC. As protein: CASSPSPGVLSDTF. The V gene is TRBV28, the J gene TRBJ1-2; a weak D match, TRBD1 (5 bases). V lost 8 bases and J 12 bases, leaving 25 bases between the germline ends. Germline CDR1 and CDR2: MDHEN and SYDVKM. CDR3 size: 14 residues.